Here is one T cell receptor (beta chain) with its context. Its matching antigen is unknown. V gave up 3 bases and J gave up 3 bases; unmatched junction bases: 10. CDR3 length: 18 amino acids. CDR1 KGHSH and CDR2 LQKENI come from the germline V gene. The sample comes from a study of cytomegalovirus exposure and HLA in healthy donors. Findings and caveats of the study: HLA alleles showed associations with 16,951 TCR beta sequences in a later analysis, at a 0.05 false discovery rate.

The study ran its PCR with 60 Vbeta and 13 Jbeta primers. Profiling relied on immunoSEQ multiplex PCR, and the TCRdb table lists in-frame clones only, not all of them. Here the sample spans some 120,000 clones, about 74% being singletons. This TCR was recovered from a woman in her forties or fifties in good health and CMV-seropositive. The chain combines TRBV18 with TRBJ2-1; TRBD1 agrees at 11 bases. Specimen: PBMCs. CDR3 amino acids: CASSPGTGGVLGYNEQFF. CDR3 bases: TGTGCCAGCTCACCTGGGACAGGGGGTGTATTAGGCTACAATGAGCAGTTCTTC.